This TCR beta chain comes out of a study of shared clonotypes between healthy human individuals (dated by TCRdb to 2019 to 2021). Regarding the research as a whole: The cohort comprised a couple of women and a few men aged 18 to 49 years. Each donor's leukapheresis produced roughly between about 0.8 and 10 billion PBMCs. To increase sequencing depth and limit assay-specific biases, TCR repertoire library preparation and sequencing were carried out by different laboratories using diverse techniques. To estimate repertoire size and how much clonotype sharing occurs between individuals, the study deeply sequenced the blood TCR repertoires of 5 or 6 healthy adults. For each donor, CD4 naive and CD4 memory were each given three plates, CD8 naive was given two plates, and CD8 memory was given one plate. Paper-wide results and their limitations: Even with the large sequencing depth, rarefaction of the sorted-subset datasets indicated that sequencing was incomplete. Because the study included only a small number of donors, the genetic and exposure-history diversity represented was limited. Sharing across a few donors was observed for about 5% of naive CD4, under 4% of naive CD8, 2% to 2.5% of memory CD4, and around 0.4% of memory CD8 clonotypes. Based on pairwise subsampling, the degree of clonotype sharing among donors was expected to be affected by sequencing depth. Sampling was restricted to blood, and TCR repertoires in tissues likely differ from the TCR repertoires found in blood. Larger estimated clonotype richness was generally found for naive subsets than for memory subsets. Clonotypes shared by all four sorted-subset donors showed higher generation probabilities than non-shared clonotypes.

The CDR3 runs 15 residues from the cysteine to the phenylalanine. Solely the CDR3 DNA is kept, with 45 bases framed from the first base. V loses 3 bases of germline sequence and J loses 5 bases, and the interval between the two ends is 13 bases. Sequences KGHSH (CDR1) and LQKENI (CDR2) are obtained from the germline V gene. TCR CDR3 regions were amplified from genomic DNA by multiplex PCR using the deep immunoSEQ assay. Extracted genomic DNA from each cell subset was spread evenly across all wells of several immunoSEQ 96-well plates, with each plate serving as a replicate. Each replicate PCR for sorted subsets received about 180 ng genomic DNA, equal to tens of thousands of T cell genomes. Purified libraries were measured with a Qubit 3.0 fluorometer, size-checked on a Bioanalyzer 2100, and measured again with the KAPA Library Quantification kit. Every immunoSEQ 96-well plate was sequenced on a separate single-read 150-cycle Illumina NextSeq 550 flow cell. Processing in the source paper ran as follows. Because the immunoSEQ output included only junctional sequences and no quality scores, the filtering could not be the same as the filtering used for full-length reads. To assign V/J genes and CDR3, sequences were annotated against IMGT germline references using PyIR, a Python wrapper for IgBLAST v1.9. Reads were filtered out if the reads had weak V/J assignments (E-value above 1e-6), no CDR3, stop codons, out-of-frame junctions, or ambiguous translated residues. V3J clonotypes were defined as sequences sharing an identical inferred V gene, J gene, and CDR3 amino acid sequence. Percentage overlap between repertoires was computed as shared unique clonotypes divided by the size of the smaller repertoire. Repertoire richness was assessed with RTK rarefaction, the Chao1 estimator, and Recon v2.1 estimates of unobserved clonotypes. Generation probabilities were computed with OLGA for all TCRbeta clonotypes obtained by the gDNA method from four donors. As stored in TCRdb, this immuneACCESS dataset retains in-frame rearrangements with V and J assigned. A fraction of the clones does not appear; measured against another copy, unresolved V genes explain less than half of the discrepancy, and the remainder lacks a known reason. V, J and clone size are those of that table, while D and trimming were read from the DNA. The sample data list about 2 million clones, and roughly 94% of these were observed just once. Together, the top ten hold 0.1% to 0.15% of the sample.

Donors were healthy HIV-negative adults with no recently reported acute infections or vaccinations. Only Caucasian adults living in Nashville, Tennessee, USA were represented among the donors. Magnetic negative selection was used to enrich CD4+ T cells, after which naive cells were positively selected on CD45RA and the negative fraction became the memory subset. Blood was obtained by leukapheresis, after which PBMCs were separated by Ficoll-Histopaque density gradient centrifugation and cryopreserved in liquid nitrogen vapor phase. Analytical flow cytometry was used to check the purity and quantity of every magnetically sorted T cell population. Genomic DNA was isolated from each sorted fraction and quantified by UV absorbance on a Nanodrop 2000c. In its sample, this clone was seen once. Its antigen is unknown. Base quality data are lacking; no much larger clone is found one base away.

The receptor was derived from a young man in good health. Sample: naive CD4+ T cells sorted from blood. Taken with the paper, the label for cell subset or site translates to: CD45RA+ positively selected. The rearranged segments are TRBV18 and TRBJ2-2; tentative D gene TRBD1, with 6 bases matching. This receptor has the CDR3 CASSPWTEGTGELFF. The nucleotide sequence reads as follows: TGTGCCAGCTCACCCTGGACAGAAGGAACCGGGGAGCTGTTTTTT.